The following is a TCR beta chain sequence with its context. There is no known antigen for this receptor. Library construction relied on the immunoSEQ multiplex PCR assay. A mixture of 60 forward primers for TCR Vbeta segments and 13 reverse primers for TCR Jbeta segments was used in the multiplex PCR. The CDR3 region of rearranged TCR beta genes was amplified from genomic DNA with a multiplex PCR assay. The Illumina HiSeq System was used to sequence the amplified TCR beta libraries as 87-base-pair reads. On the study's bioinformatics: In a later analysis, 77 million or so unique TCR beta chains were counted across the roughly 610 repertoires, and roughly 11 million of these chains were shared by at least two donors. To remove PCR and sequencing errors, raw reads were error-corrected and collapsed into unique sequences using a nearest-neighbor algorithm that merged closely related sequences. V, D and J gene segments were assigned by aligning CDR3 sequences to IMGT reference sequences. For a sequence to be retained, at least a six-nucleotide match to both a V gene segment and a J gene segment was required. Rearrangements were classified as productive when the CDR3 lacked stop codons and remained in frame with V and J, and all other rearrangements were classified as non-productive. Following IMGT convention, CDR3 was defined as the stretch from the second conserved V-encoded cysteine up to the conserved J-encoded phenylalanine. Sequences without an unambiguous match to a single V gene segment were excluded from the earlier analysis of approximately 560 of the donors. In an earlier analysis of some 590 of the donors, a V segment was called functional when productive rearrangements were above 56.7%, and segregating when the standard deviation between donors exceeded 5%. A statistical classification framework was built for diagnosing cytomegalovirus status from the catalog of TCR beta chain sequences. In a later analysis, TCR nucleotide sequences were compared against IMGT/GENE-DB human TR gene sequences so that V and J genes could be assigned. The TCRdist pipeline was used in a later analysis to assign CDR3 sequences and most-parsimonious VDJ recombination scenarios. A later analysis defined each TCR beta chain by its CDR3 amino acid sequence plus V-gene family, and excluded reads lacking a unique V-gene family. In a later analysis, 450 to 600 highly shared, low-generation-probability nucleotide sequences were removed to address suspected cross-contamination and a sequencing artifact. For each public chain, a later analysis derived a clonal expansion index from normalized ranks of inferred template counts within each repertoire. In a later analysis, generation probabilities were computed with a VDJ recombination model fitted to out-of-frame rearrangements, and the resulting probabilities were checked against IGoR. A later analysis scored TCR-TCR, TCR-HLA and TCR-CMV co-occurrence with hypergeometric tests, applying a repertoire-size bias correction to TCR pairs. A later analysis estimated false discovery rates by permuting HLA or CMV assignments 20 times. In a later analysis, co-occurring TCRs were grouped using DBSCAN, with TCRdist sequence similarity added in when clustering inside HLA-allele-positive subsets. Repertoires with fewer than 30,000 or more than 120,000 public chains, plus five repertoires with anomalous nucleotide sharing, were excluded from co-occurrence clustering. This immuneACCESS table, as held by TCRdb, lists in-frame sequences with V and J called but not all clones. Of the missing ones, under half trace to an unresolved V gene in checked studies; the others have no known cause. The V and J calls and clone size come from that table; D and trimming were worked out from the DNA. This sample's listing comprises about 140,000 clones. The ten largest clones capture under 2.5% of the sample.

The cohort comprised more than 550 healthy bone marrow donors. At the time of sampling, all cohort members were nominally healthy, though unrecorded immune exposures were likely present. The donor tested CMV seronegative, placing the donor among the 350 or so seronegative members of the cohort. Every donor gave a peripheral blood sample, and the peripheral blood mononuclear cells from that sample were used for TCR beta sequencing. Genomic DNA was extracted from the blood cell samples with the Qiagen DNeasy Blood Extraction Kit. The data belong to a study of cytomegalovirus exposure and HLA in healthy donors (dated by TCRdb to about 2017). Study-wide context: An earlier analysis of approximately 590 of the donors reported more than 250 Gb of sequence data and approximately 110 million unique TCR beta sequences from 150 million to 200 million T cells. In the later analysis, no new phenotypic data were used to find candidate immune exposures; instead, reliance was placed on TCR beta sequences and their occurrence across donors. Of the 398 genotyped donors, about 80% fell in the genetic ancestry cluster associated with self-reported Caucasian donors. Among over 350 genotyped donors of the cohort, an average of about 240,000 unique TCR beta nucleotide sequences were sequenced per donor, roughly 20% of them non-productive. Every discovery cohort repertoire had been produced on one sequencing platform. The number of donors typed differed by locus, with 629-630 for A, B, C, DRB1 and DQB1, 522 for DQA1, about 610 for DPA1, and some 440 for DPB1. Roughly 290 gigabases of sequencing data and around 88 million unique TCR sequences made up an early release that covered several hundred HLA-typed donors. The aim of the study was to test whether cataloging public T cell receptors could identify signatures of past pathogen exposure. A separate validation cohort of over 95 different subjects was used in addition to the roughly 700-subject first cohort. To decide whether each TCR beta V gene segment behaved as functional or pseudogenic, an earlier analysis of over 500 of the donors relied on high-throughput TCR beta sequencing. HLA typing included class I and class II loci at four-digit resolution. To study patterns of TCR occurrence, a later analysis re-analyzed previously published TCR beta repertoires from more than 550 donors and added high-resolution HLA genotyping. Roughly five DR-DQ haplotypes were treated as single units for association and clustering because of strong linkage in the cohort. Donor age, sex, ethnicity and CMV serostatus were compiled alongside the repertoire data. In a later genetic analysis, genome-wide SNP genotypes for 398 of the 666 donors were used, and that subset was treated as a discovery cohort. The study combined high-throughput TCR immunosequencing, statistical association of individual TCRs with disease status, and machine learning to predict cytomegalovirus infection status. The study used immunosequencing to profile the T cell repertoires of approximately 690 subjects and linked those repertoires to cytomegalovirus serostatus. Results the study describes overall, beyond this receptor: A total of 150 to 200 TCR beta chains were listed by the study as associated with cytomegalovirus. In vitro tests confirmed that a few of the cytomegalovirus-associated TCR beta chains recognize cytomegalovirus antigens. In an earlier analysis of 587 of the donors, most TCR beta V segments were observed in productive rearrangements about 87% or about 30% of the time, broadly matching IMGT annotations. The presence/absence analyses assumed that sequencing depth was roughly uniform across donors, and that assumption may not be true. Only TCR beta chains were sequenced in this cohort, and the absence of alpha or paired-chain data limited detectable features. Most TCR sequences were observed very rarely across donors, whereas some public TCRs were present in many individuals. Correlated functional status among segregating V segments might reflect linkage disequilibrium, but an unknown experimental factor could not be ruled out. Most CMV-associated TCR beta chains appeared to be HLA-restricted in a later analysis, and the HLA associations seemed to be driven largely by CMV exposure. Because the 87-base-pair reads could not distinguish some IMGT-functional V segments, including TRBV6-2 and TRBV6-3, those segments were excluded. A later genetic analysis associated a missense DCLRE1C variant with V-gene and J-gene trimming of TCR beta chains, and an independent cohort replicated the association. A cluster of highly shared sequence variants was judged likely to represent a technical artifact of the sequencing pipeline. In a later analysis, HLA-associated TCR beta chains showed more clonal expansion and lower generation probabilities than non-associated chains that were equally common. In a later analysis, TCR association rates were found to vary across HLA loci, with the most associated TCRs seen for DRB1 alleles and the fewest for HLA-C alleles. Because counts were too low, some 17 rarely observed V segments, including chromosome 9 orphons, were excluded from the earlier analysis of fewer than 650 of the donors. A later analysis reported that several top co-occurrence clusters appeared linked to parvovirus B19, influenza, CMV and Epstein-Barr virus. According to the authors, the approach could potentially be generalized to other disease states and immunological phenotypes. Cytomegalovirus status was reported to be diagnosed by the classifier with high specificity and sensitivity in both the original and validation cohorts. A further reported finding was that TCR beta sequences accurately predicted the HLA-A and HLA-B alleles for most subjects in the first cohort. When HLA alleles, especially DR and DQ, strongly co-occurred, attributing TCR associations to individual alleles was difficult. Compared with the roughly 720-donor mean, donors in an Asian-associated ancestry cluster had fewer N-insertions in productive TCRs, according to a later genetic analysis. Because some donors lacked HLA typing at each locus, the association tests relied only on the typed subset. The only immune exposure information available for the cohort was CMV serostatus. A later analysis associated 17,000 or so TCR beta sequences with specific HLA alleles at a false discovery rate of 0.05.

For CDR1 and CDR2, the germline V gene lists SNHLY and FYNNEI. The CDR3, from cysteine to phenylalanine, totals 15 residues. CDR3 DNA only is kept here, 45 bases in frame from base 1. V is pared back by 6 bases and J by 6 bases, with 18 bases lying between the germline termini. Sequencing used PBMCs. This chain joins TRBV2 to TRBJ1-5, and TRBD1 may be the D gene, going by 6 matching bases. The receptor's source is a young woman in good health and CMV-seronegative. The CDR3 region: CASSTTSTGFQPQHF. The sequence in DNA is TGTGCCAGCAGCACAACCTCGACAGGCTTTCAGCCCCAGCATTTT.